This T cell receptor (beta chain) was obtained from a study of T cells in Graves' hyperthyroidism and ophthalmopathy. Study results and limitations: Ophthalmopathy onset followed model prediction by a median about six months.

TCR beta CDR3 sequences were amplified from RNA transcripts. TCR CDR3 regions were first amplified by RT-PCR with HTBI primers. TCRdb reprocessed the multiplex PCR reads via MiXCR and lists one record per CDR3 protein. The sample gives around 250,000 distinct CDR3 sequences, around 15% of which show up once; around 28% is in the top ten. This clonotype has a count of ten or more. Its antigen is currently unknown. Any patient presenting with uncontrolled infection, other autoimmune disease, pregnancy or lactation was left out. Losses at the gene ends were 2 bases for V and 0 bases for J; bases not matched to a gene: 6. CDR3 length: 17 residues. Per germline, CDR1 SGHTA and CDR2 FQGNSA.

Material for sequencing was blood. The sequence was obtained from a woman between 18 and 29 years old with Graves' ophthalmopathy. This chain uses TRBV7-2 with TRBJ2-1, with 8 bases fitting TRBD2. The CDR3 here is CASSLKVAGSSYNEQFF. The CDR3 DNA follows: TGTGCCAGCAGCTTAAAGGTAGCGGGGAGCTCCTACAATGAGCAGTTCTTC.